The T cell receptor beta chain under discussion was sequenced for a study of T-cell reconstitution after alpha-beta-depleted transplantation in children. The study's findings and limits: One year after transplant, T-cell counts and diversity came mostly from newly produced T cells. Several hundred rapidly expanded clones from non-depleted graft cells reportedly supplied alpha-beta T cells about two months post-transplant. There were some patients whose high TCRbeta diversity at day 60 came from surviving recipient T cells and thymic progenitors.

Per germline, CDR1 MNHEY and CDR2 SMNVEV (reference sequence). Trimming took 3 bases from V and 9 from J; bases not matched to a gene: 5. The CDR3 has 13 residues. Construction of the TCRbeta library involved unique molecular identifiers. TCRdb passed the PCR reads through MiXCR, listing each CDR3 protein once. The sample records some 450,000 distinct CDR3 sequences, over 40% being singletons. This clonotype was seen only a few times. Antigen specificity is unknown. The TCR originated in a girl aged 2 to 10 with aplastic anemia, due to receive a stem cell transplant. The genes are TRBV27 and TRBJ2-1, with 7 bases that match TRBD2. Source: PBMCs, taken before TCRalphabeta/CD19-depleted stem cell transplant. As DNA, the CDR3 is TGTGCCAGCAGTTTTTGGGGAGGGGCTGAGCAGTTCTTC. Translation: CASSFWGGAEQFF.